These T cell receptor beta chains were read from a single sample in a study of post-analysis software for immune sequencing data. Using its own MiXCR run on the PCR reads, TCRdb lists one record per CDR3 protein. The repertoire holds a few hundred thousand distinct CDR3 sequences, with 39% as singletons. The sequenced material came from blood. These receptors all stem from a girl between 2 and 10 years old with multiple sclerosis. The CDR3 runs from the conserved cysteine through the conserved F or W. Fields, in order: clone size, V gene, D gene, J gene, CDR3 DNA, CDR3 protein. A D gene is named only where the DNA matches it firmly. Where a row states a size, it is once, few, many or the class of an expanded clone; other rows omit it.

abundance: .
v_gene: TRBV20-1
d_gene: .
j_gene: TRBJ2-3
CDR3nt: TGCAGTGCGGTGGGTCCAGCCCCTAGCACAGATACGCAGTATTTT
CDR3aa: CSAVGPAPSTDTQYF

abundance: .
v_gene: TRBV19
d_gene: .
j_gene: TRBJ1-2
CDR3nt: TGTGCCAGTAGTATAGATCGGAAGGGGACGGGCTACACCTTC
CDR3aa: CASSIDRKGTGYTF

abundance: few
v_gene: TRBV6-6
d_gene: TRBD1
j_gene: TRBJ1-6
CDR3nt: TGTGCCAGCAGTTACTCTGGGGGACAGGGTCTCATTTCACCCCTCCACTTT
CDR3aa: CASSYSGGQGLISPLHF

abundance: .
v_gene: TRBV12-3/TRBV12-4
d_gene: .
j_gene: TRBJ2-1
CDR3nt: TGTGCCAGCACCCGGAATCAGGGTCGGAATGAGCGGTTCTTC
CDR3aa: CASTRNQGRNERFF

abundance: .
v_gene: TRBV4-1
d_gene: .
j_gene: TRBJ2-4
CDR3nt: TGCGCCAGCAGCCAACAATTAGGGGAGTTAAACATTCGGTACTTC
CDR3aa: CASSQQLGELNIRYF

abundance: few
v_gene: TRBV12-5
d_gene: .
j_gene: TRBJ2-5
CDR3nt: TGTGCTAGTGGTTTGGTAGGTGGGCGGCTCGAGAAGACCCAGTACTTC
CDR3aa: CASGLVGGRLEKTQYF

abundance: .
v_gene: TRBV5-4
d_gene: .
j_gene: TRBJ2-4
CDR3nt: TGTGCCAGCAGCTTGGCGCCTGTTACAGGGTTCGGGGCCAAAAACATTCAGTACTTC
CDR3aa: CASSLAPVTGFGAKNIQYF

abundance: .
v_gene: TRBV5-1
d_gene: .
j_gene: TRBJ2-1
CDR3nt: TGCGCCAGCAGCTTGGGTGGGGGCAGTGAGCAGTTCTTC
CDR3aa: CASSLGGGSEQFF

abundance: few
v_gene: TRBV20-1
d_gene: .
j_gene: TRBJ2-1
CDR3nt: TGCAGTGCTAGAGCCTGGCCAGGGGTCAACAATGAGCAGTTCTTC
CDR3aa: CSARAWPGVNNEQFF

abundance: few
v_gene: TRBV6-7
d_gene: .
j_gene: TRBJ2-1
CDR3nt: TGTGCCAGCAGTCGTCCTATAGCCAATGAGCAGTTCTTC
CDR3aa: CASSRPIANEQFF

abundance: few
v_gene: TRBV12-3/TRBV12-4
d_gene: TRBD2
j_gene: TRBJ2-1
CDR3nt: TGTGCCAGCAGTTTCGGCGGGGGTACAACTGGGGAGCAGTTCTTC
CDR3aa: CASSFGGGTTGEQFF

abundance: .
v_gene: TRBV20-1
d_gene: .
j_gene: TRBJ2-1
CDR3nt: TGCAGTGCTAGATCCAATGAGCAGTTCTTC
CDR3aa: CSARSNEQFF

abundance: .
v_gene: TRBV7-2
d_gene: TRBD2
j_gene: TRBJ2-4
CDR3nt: TGTGCCAGCAGCCTCAGGACTAGCGGGAGGGTCTTCGTAGACCACATTCAGTACTTC
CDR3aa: CASSLRTSGRVFVDHIQYF

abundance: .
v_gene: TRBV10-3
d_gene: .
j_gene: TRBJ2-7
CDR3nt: TGTGCCTCGCCGGCGGGATACGAGCAGTACTTC
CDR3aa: CASPAGYEQYF

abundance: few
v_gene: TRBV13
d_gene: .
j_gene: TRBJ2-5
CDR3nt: TGTGCCAGCAGCTTAAGGGGGAGAGAGCAGTACTTC
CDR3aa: CASSLRGREQYF

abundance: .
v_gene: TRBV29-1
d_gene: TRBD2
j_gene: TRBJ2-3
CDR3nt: TGCAGCATCCAGACTAGCACCTACACAGATACGCAGTATTTT
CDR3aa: CSIQTSTYTDTQYF

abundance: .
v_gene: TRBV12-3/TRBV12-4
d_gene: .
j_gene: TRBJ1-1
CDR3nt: TGTGCCAGCGCCTCCGGGACGGCAAATACTGAAGCTTTCTTT
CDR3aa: CASASGTANTEAFF

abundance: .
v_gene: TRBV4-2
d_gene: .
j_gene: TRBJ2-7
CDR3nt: TGTGCCAGCAGCACCCGGGACCACTACGAGCAGTACTTC
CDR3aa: CASSTRDHYEQYF

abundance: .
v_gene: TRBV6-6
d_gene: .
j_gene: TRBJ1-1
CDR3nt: TGTGCCAGCAGTTACTCGCCTGGTTCCCCTGAAGCTTTCTTT
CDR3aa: CASSYSPGSPEAFF

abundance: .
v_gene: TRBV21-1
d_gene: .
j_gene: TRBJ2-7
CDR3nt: TGTGCCAGCAGCCTTCGCCTAGCCGGGGGGGCCTACGAGCAGTACTTC
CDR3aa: CASSLRLAGGAYEQYF

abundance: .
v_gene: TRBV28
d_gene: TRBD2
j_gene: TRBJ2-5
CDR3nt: TGTGCCAGCAGCCAGAACCGACTAGCGGGAGAGGGGACCCAGTACTTC
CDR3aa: CASSQNRLAGEGTQYF

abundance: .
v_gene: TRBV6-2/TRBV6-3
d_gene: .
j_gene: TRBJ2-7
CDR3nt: TGTGCCAGCAGTTATATCGGGGGTAGGGAGCAGTACTTC
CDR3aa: CASSYIGGREQYF

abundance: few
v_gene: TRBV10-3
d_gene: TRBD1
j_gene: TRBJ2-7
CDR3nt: TGTGCCATCAGTGCCGGACAGGGGGCCTGGCGGAACGAGCAGTACTTC
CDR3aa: CAISAGQGAWRNEQYF

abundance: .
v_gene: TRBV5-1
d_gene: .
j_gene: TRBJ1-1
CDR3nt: TGCGCCAGCAGCTTTGCGGAGAAAGGGACTGAAGCTTTCTTT
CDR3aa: CASSFAEKGTEAFF

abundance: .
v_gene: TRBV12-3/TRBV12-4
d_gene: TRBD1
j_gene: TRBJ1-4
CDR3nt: TGTGCCAGCAGTTTTCGTCCGGACAGGATTGCTAATGAAAAACTGTTTTTT
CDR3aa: CASSFRPDRIANEKLFF